Listed below are T cell receptor beta chains from one sample, sequenced in a study of blood T cell repertoires in COVID-19. TCRdb's copy holds only in-frame clones and misses some; the assay was immunoSEQ multiplex PCR. The table lists under 150,000 clones, around 81% of them singletons, with roughly 9.7% in the top ten. Sequences were obtained from peripheral blood. The receptors were gathered from a man in his forties with active or convalescent COVID-19. The CDR3 runs from the conserved cysteine through the conserved F or W. Each record gives: J gene, V gene, clone size, CDR3 protein. Clone size is given for some rows only: seen once, a few or many times, or a class if the clone is expanded.

J gene: TRBJ2-1
V gene: TRBV19
clone size: .
CDR3 protein: CASKPQPFSYNEQFF

J gene: TRBJ2-7
V gene: TRBV7-9
clone size: .
CDR3 protein: CASSLTTSGGRFSYEQYF

J gene: TRBJ2-1
V gene: TRBV27
clone size: .
CDR3 protein: CASSSPSGGLLERRTYNEQFF

J gene: TRBJ2-6
V gene: TRBV10-1
clone size: .
CDR3 protein: CASSPGTGTKANVLTF

J gene: TRBJ2-1
V gene: TRBV25-1
clone size: once
CDR3 protein: CASSDAAGANEQFF

J gene: TRBJ1-2
V gene: TRBV5-5
clone size: .
CDR3 protein: CASSHRGGEGYTF

J gene: TRBJ2-5
V gene: TRBV7-7
clone size: .
CDR3 protein: CASSSRGNDEETQYF

J gene: TRBJ2-1
V gene: TRBV7-6
clone size: few
CDR3 protein: CASSLYSQNYNEQFF

J gene: TRBJ1-2
V gene: TRBV7-2
clone size: .
CDR3 protein: CASSLEVSGGGNYGYTF

J gene: TRBJ2-2
V gene: TRBV6-1
clone size: .
CDR3 protein: CASSEARPLGAGELFF

J gene: TRBJ1-4
V gene: TRBV19
clone size: .
CDR3 protein: CASSMGPGQGGEKLFF

J gene: TRBJ1-1
V gene: TRBV6-4
clone size: .
CDR3 protein: CASSAGRNTEAFF

J gene: TRBJ2-2
V gene: TRBV4-3
clone size: .
CDR3 protein: CASSRIGQGASGELFF

J gene: TRBJ1-2
V gene: TRBV6-5
clone size: .
CDR3 protein: CASQGGGQALGYTF

J gene: TRBJ2-2
V gene: TRBV21-1
clone size: .
CDR3 protein: CASSKAGLAGVEVTGELFF

J gene: TRBJ2-1
V gene: TRBV2
clone size: .
CDR3 protein: CASRTTVINEQFF

J gene: TRBJ2-2
V gene: TRBV2
clone size: .
CDR3 protein: CASRAQGALSGELFF

J gene: TRBJ2-7
V gene: TRBV5-4
clone size: .
CDR3 protein: CASSAGGRSSSYEQYF

J gene: TRBJ1-4
V gene: TRBV15
clone size: .
CDR3 protein: CATSTVGTREKLFF

J gene: TRBJ2-7
V gene: TRBV18
clone size: .
CDR3 protein: CASSPYKSYEQYF

J gene: TRBJ1-1
V gene: TRBV27
clone size: once
CDR3 protein: CASSSRGMNTEAFF

J gene: TRBJ1-6
V gene: TRBV6-2/TRBV6-3
clone size: .
CDR3 protein: CASSSTGQGPSGSSPLHF

J gene: TRBJ2-7
V gene: TRBV10-3
clone size: .
CDR3 protein: CAISVGDISYEQYF

J gene: TRBJ2-2
V gene: TRBV5-5
clone size: .
CDR3 protein: CASSLGYSNGELFF

J gene: TRBJ2-1
V gene: TRBV3-1/TRBV3-2
clone size: .
CDR3 protein: CASSPYRSHEQFF

J gene: TRBJ2-3
V gene: TRBV7-3
clone size: .
CDR3 protein: CASSRQGSTDTQYF

J gene: TRBJ1-1
V gene: TRBV19
clone size: .
CDR3 protein: CASTPRQGGLNTEAFF

J gene: TRBJ2-3
V gene: TRBV7-3
clone size: .
CDR3 protein: CASSLSGQGGTDTQYF

J gene: TRBJ2-1
V gene: TRBV3-1/TRBV3-2
clone size: .
CDR3 protein: CASSQDTSGGHNEQFF